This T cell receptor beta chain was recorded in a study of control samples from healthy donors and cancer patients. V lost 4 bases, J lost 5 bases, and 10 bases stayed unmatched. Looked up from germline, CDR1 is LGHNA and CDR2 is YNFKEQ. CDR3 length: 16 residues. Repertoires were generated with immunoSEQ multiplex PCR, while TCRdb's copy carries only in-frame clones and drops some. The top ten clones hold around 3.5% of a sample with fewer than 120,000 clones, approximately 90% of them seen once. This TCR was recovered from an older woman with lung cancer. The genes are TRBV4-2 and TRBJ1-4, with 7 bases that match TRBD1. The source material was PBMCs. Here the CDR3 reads CASSRDGQGENEKLFF. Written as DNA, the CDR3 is TGTGCCAGCAGCCGAGACGGGCAGGGGGAAAATGAAAAACTGTTTTTT.